Shown below are 19 T cell receptor beta chains from a single sample sequenced in a study of CD8 T cells in ankylosing spondylitis. MiXCR, applied by TCRdb to the 5' RACE reads, yields one record per CDR3 protein. Of almost 250,000 distinct CDR3 sequences listed, about 30% are singletons. Specimen: blood, either unsorted or a sorted T cell fraction (not recorded which). The receptors originated from a male donor with ankylosing spondylitis or in good health (not recorded which).

This clonotype has more than one count but fewer than ten. The chain has TRBV15 and TRBJ1-2, with a tentative D call TRBD1 (5 bases). This CDR3 is 12 amino acids long. The V gene's germline CDR1 is LNHNV and CDR2 YYDKDF (reference sequence). The ends were cut back, 7 bases at V and 8 bases at J, with 14 bases in the middle. The CDR3 nucleotides are TGTGCCACCAACATAAGGGGCGGAGGCTACACCTTC. Protein product: CATNIRGGGYTF.

The chain carries TRBV12-3 or TRBV12-4 and TRBJ2-5; D might be TRBD1 (6 bases). The CDR3 is made up of 13 amino acids. V lost 3 bases to trimming and J lost 4 bases, with 9 bases between them. The CDR3 DNA reads as TGTGCCAGCAGTTTGGCAGGGGCAGAGACCCAGTACTTC. It specifies CASSLAGAETQYF.

This chain joins TRBV6-1 and TRBJ2-3; TRBD2 aligns across 10 bases. CDR1 and CDR2 (germline): MNHNS, SASEGT. This CDR3 contains 15 residues. The V segment lost 0 bases and the J segment 4 bases; nucleotides outside the gene matches: 1. For the CDR3, the DNA is TGTGCCAGCAGTGAAGCAGCGGGGGGGCCAGATACGCAGTATTTT. Amino acid sequence: CASSEAAGGPDTQYF.

This rearrangement joins TRBV15 to TRBJ2-7, with 8 bases fitting TRBD1. The ends lost 2 bases at V and 3 bases at J; junction bases unmatched: 3. The CDR3 contains 14 residues. Germline V lookup: CDR1 LNHNV, CDR2 YYDKDF (reference sequence). The CDR3 loop is CATSRQGQGYEQYF. As DNA, the CDR3 is TGTGCCACCAGCAGACAAGGACAGGGCTACGAGCAGTACTTC.

The chain joins TRBV27 to TRBJ2-6; D gene unclear. This CDR3 contains 15 residues. With 3 bases removed from V and 1 base from J, the gap between germline ends came to 7 bases. Germline lookup yields CDR1 MNHEY and CDR2 SMNVEV (reference sequence). This CDR3 is CASSFSPSGANVLTF. Written as DNA, the CDR3 is TGTGCCAGCAGTTTTTCGCCTTCTGGGGCCAACGTCCTGACTTTC.

The chain couples TRBV6-5 to TRBJ2-1, with 7 nucleotides matching TRBD2. J lost 5 bases, V lost 0 bases, and 7 bases had no gene match. Germline assignment: CDR1 MNHEY and CDR2 SVGAGI. The CDR3 has 16 amino acids. CDR3 sequence: CASSYSAGTINNEQFF. CDR3 nucleotides: TGTGCCAGCAGTTACTCGGCCGGGACTATCAACAATGAGCAGTTCTTC.

This clonotype was observed a handful of times. This sequence joins TRBV3-1 and TRBJ2-7; D might be TRBD1 or TRBD2, each matching 5 bases. The germline V gene encodes CDR1 LGHDT and CDR2 YNNKEL (reference sequence). The CDR3 length is 14 residues. V was cut by 3 bases and J by 0 bases, with 9 bases left in between. The CDR3 region is CASSHSGTSYEQYF. For the CDR3, the DNA is TGTGCCAGCAGCCACTCCGGGACCTCCTACGAGCAGTACTTC.

This clonotype was detected a few times. At one end the junction does not follow the germline gene, possibly because of a read error. The chain recombines TRBV12-3 or TRBV12-4 with TRBJ2-1, with D perhaps being TRBD1 or TRBD2 (5 bases each). The CDR3 runs to 12 residues. CDR3 coding DNA: TGTGCCAGCAGTTTAGGGGGGAATGGGCAGTTCTTC. Its protein product is CASSLGGNGQFF.

The CDR3 is CASSYRVQEQYF. The CDR3, as DNA: TGTGCCAGCAGTTACAGGGTCCAAGAGCAGTACTTC. The V gene is TRBV6-8, the J gene TRBJ2-7; D unresolved. The germline gives CDR1 MNHGY, CDR2 SAAAGT. Deletions cut 2 bases from V and 7 bases from J, with 9 bases between. The CDR3 is 12 residues long.

This rearrangement joins TRBV5-1 to TRBJ2-4; D may be TRBD2 (6 bases). The CDR3 is made up of 15 amino acids. The germline V gene has CDR1 SGHRS and CDR2 YFSETQ. Trimming left V 4 bases short and J 0 bases short, with 11 bases between. In nucleotides, the CDR3 is TGCGCCAGCAGCCCGCGGGGCCTAGCCAAAAACATTCAGTACTTC. Protein: CASSPRGLAKNIQYF.

The chain employs TRBV7-8 and TRBJ1-6, with D hard to call. This CDR3 spans 14 amino acids. V lost 4 bases and J lost 8, with 12 bases in between. Per germline, CDR1 SGHVS and CDR2 FQNEAQ. CDR3 loop: CASSSTRGHSPLHF. The DNA of the CDR3 is TGTGCCAGCAGCTCCACCCGTGGCCATTCACCCCTCCACTTT.

Details on this clonotype: At one boundary the junction diverges from the germline segment, which might be a read error. Here the CDR3 reads CSARAGRLAKNSQYF. CDR3 DNA: TGCAGTGCTAGAGCCGGGCGCCTAGCCAAAAACAGTCAGTACTTC. The J gene is TRBJ2-4, the V gene TRBV20-1; D possibly corresponds to TRBD2 (5 bases). The germline V gene has CDR1 DFQATT and CDR2 SNEGSKA (reference sequence). There are 15 residues in the CDR3.

The sample holds many counts of this clonotype. This CDR3 is CSAGDSVYEQYF. In DNA form, the CDR3 reads TGCAGCGCCGGGGACAGCGTCTACGAGCAGTACTTC. The V call is TRBV29-1, the J call TRBJ2-7; 7 bases map to TRBD1. Germline V lookup: CDR1 SQVTM, CDR2 ANQGSEA. J was trimmed by 3 bases and V by 7 bases; bases with no gene match: 6. This CDR3 is built from 12 residues.

The sample holds a few counts of this clonotype. The CDR3 nucleotides read TGTGCCAGCAGTCCCCACAGGGACTACGAGCAGTACTTC. This gives the protein CASSPHRDYEQYF. The chain combines TRBV27 with TRBJ2-7; weak D call: TRBD1 (6 bases). The CDR3 consists of 13 residues. Germline CDR1 and CDR2: MNHEY and SMNVEV (reference sequence). Between the trimmed V and J ends, which lost 5 bases and 3 bases, there was a span of 11 bases.

The chain is built from TRBV10-3 and TRBJ2-1; tentatively, D is TRBD1 or TRBD2 (5 bases each). CDR3 length equals 13 residues. CDR1 is ENHRY and CDR2 is SYGVKD in the germline V gene. The V and J ends lost 4 bases and 10 bases respectively, with 14 bases between them. The CDR3 is CAISGGILGEQFF. The CDR3 DNA follows: TGTGCCATCAGTGGGGGGATCCTTGGGGAGCAGTTCTTC.

The rearrangement links TRBV10-3 to TRBJ2-3; D call uncertain. The CDR3 contains 14 residues. The V end lost 2 bases, the J end lost 0 bases, and 6 bases lay between the germline ends. Germline V gene data show CDR1 as ENHRY and CDR2 as SYGVKD. The CDR3 sequence is CAISEGFSTDTQYF. The CDR3 nucleotides are TGTGCCATCAGTGAGGGATTTAGCACAGATACGCAGTATTTT.

The rearrangement links TRBV10-3 to TRBJ2-7; D possibly corresponds to TRBD2 (6 bases). The length of the CDR3 is 13 residues. V was clipped by 2 bases and J by 5 bases, with 10 bases between them. From germline, CDR1 is ENHRY and CDR2 SYGVKD. The CDR3 here is CAISEAGTHEQYF. The CDR3 nucleotides read TGTGCCATCAGTGAGGCGGGGACGCACGAGCAGTACTTC.

The genes are TRBV5-1 and TRBJ2-7; D unresolved. V was shortened by 0 bases and J by 3 bases, with 7 bases between the two germline ends. CDR3 size: 13 residues. Germline assignment: CDR1 SGHRS and CDR2 YFSETQ. The CDR3: CASSLGPYYEQYF. The CDR3 nucleotides are TGCGCCAGCAGCTTGGGTCCTTACTACGAGCAGTACTTC.

The chain carries TRBV6-5 and TRBJ1-5, with a tentative D call TRBD1 (6 bases). Germline values: CDR1 MNHEY, CDR2 SVGAGI. The CDR3 spans 13 residues. Trimming cost V 0 bases and J 7 bases, with 7 bases left between them. CDR3: CASSYSRGQPQHF. DNA for the CDR3: TGTGCCAGCAGTTACTCGAGGGGGCAGCCCCAGCATTTT.